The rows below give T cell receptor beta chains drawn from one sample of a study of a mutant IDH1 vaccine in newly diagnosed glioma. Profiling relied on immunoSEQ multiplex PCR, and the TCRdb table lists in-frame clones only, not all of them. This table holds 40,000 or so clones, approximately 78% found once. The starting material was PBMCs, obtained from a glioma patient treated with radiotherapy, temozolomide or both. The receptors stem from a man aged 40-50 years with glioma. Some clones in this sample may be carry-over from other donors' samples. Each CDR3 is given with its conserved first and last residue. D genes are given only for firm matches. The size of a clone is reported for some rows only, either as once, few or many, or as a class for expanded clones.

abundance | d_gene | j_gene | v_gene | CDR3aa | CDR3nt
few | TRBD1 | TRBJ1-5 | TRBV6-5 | CASRTGGRDQPQHF | TGTGCCAGCAGGACAGGGGGCCGGGATCAGCCCCAGCATTTT
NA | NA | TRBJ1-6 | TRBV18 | CASSPSSGPNSPLHF | TGTGCCAGCTCACCGAGTTCAGGGCCTAATTCACCCCTCCACTTT
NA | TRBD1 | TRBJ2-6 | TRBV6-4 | CASSDGQGAGANVLTF | TGTGCCAGCAGCGATGGACAGGGGGCTGGGGCCAACGTCCTGACTTTC
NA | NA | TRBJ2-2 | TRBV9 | CASSAGGVPGELFF | TGTGCCAGCAGCGCAGGTGGGGTCCCCGGGGAGCTGTTTTTT
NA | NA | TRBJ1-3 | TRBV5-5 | CASGRDGDSGNTIYF | TGTGCCAGCGGACGGGACGGGGACTCTGGAAACACCATATATTTT
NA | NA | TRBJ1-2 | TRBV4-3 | CASSQDSGDYGYTF | TGCGCCAGCAGCCAAGACTCCGGGGACTATGGCTACACCTTC
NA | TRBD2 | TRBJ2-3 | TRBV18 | CASSPVGGSTDTQYF | TGTGCCAGCTCACCAGTCGGGGGGAGCACAGATACGCAGTATTTT
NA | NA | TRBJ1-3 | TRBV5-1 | CASTRDGARSGNTIYF | TGCGCCAGCACCCGGGACGGAGCACGCTCTGGAAACACCATATATTTT
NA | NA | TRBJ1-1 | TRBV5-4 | CASSTVMSTEAFF | TGTGCCAGCAGCACTGTCATGAGCACTGAAGCTTTCTTT
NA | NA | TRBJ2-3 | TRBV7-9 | CASSLEGTTQYF | TGTGCCAGCAGCTTAGAAGGGACGACGCAGTATTTT
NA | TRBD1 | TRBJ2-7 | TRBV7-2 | CASSRRDRGVGEQYF | TGTGCCAGCAGCCGCCGGGACAGGGGGGTCGGCGAGCAGTACTTC
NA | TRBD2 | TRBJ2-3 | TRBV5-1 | CASSESGGAEDTQYF | TGCGCCAGCAGCGAGAGCGGGGGGGCAGAAGATACGCAGTATTTT
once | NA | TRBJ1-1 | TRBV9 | CASSASSIMNTEAFF | TGTGCCAGCAGCGCTAGCTCAATCATGAACACTGAAGCTTTCTTT
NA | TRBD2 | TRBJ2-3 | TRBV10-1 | CASSIRGGTDTQYF | TGCGCCAGCAGTATCCGGGGGGGGACAGATACGCAGTATTTT
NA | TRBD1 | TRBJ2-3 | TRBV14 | CASRAGQGGTDTQYF | TGTGCCAGCAGAGCAGGACAGGGGGGCACAGATACGCAGTATTTT
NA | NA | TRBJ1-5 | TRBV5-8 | CASSLADTYQPQHF | TGTGCCAGCAGCTTGGCCGACACCTATCAGCCCCAGCATTTT
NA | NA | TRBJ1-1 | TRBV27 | CASSPLDRPHTEAFF | TGTGCCAGCAGTCCCCTGGACCGACCCCACACTGAAGCTTTCTTT
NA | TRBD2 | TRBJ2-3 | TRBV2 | CASSDGLAWYTDTQYF | TGTGCCAGCAGTGACGGACTAGCGTGGTACACAGATACGCAGTATTTT
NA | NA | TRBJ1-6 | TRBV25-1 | CASRRRGALNSPLHF | TGTGCCAGCAGACGACGGGGGGCGTTGAATTCACCCCTCCACTTT
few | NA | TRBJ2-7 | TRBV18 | CASSPPFGGFHEQYF | TGTGCCAGCTCACCACCATTCGGAGGCTTTCACGAGCAGTACTTC
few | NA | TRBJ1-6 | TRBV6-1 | CASRALLGGTPLHF | TGTGCCAGCAGGGCCCTTTTGGGGGGGACACCCCTCCACTTT
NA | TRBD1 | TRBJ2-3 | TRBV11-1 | CASSLGTGPTDTQYF | TGTGCCAGCAGCTTAGGGACAGGGCCCACAGATACGCAGTATTTT
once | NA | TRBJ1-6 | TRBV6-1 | CASSASGREDSPLHF | TGTGCCAGCAGTGCCTCGGGGAGAGAGGATTCACCCCTCCACTTT
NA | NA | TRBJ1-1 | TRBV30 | CAWSGGRDTEAFF | TGTGCCTGGAGTGGAGGGCGGGACACTGAAGCTTTCTTT
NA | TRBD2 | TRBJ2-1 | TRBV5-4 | CASSFGGSSYNEQFF | TGTGCCAGCAGCTTCGGGGGGAGCTCCTACAATGAGCAGTTCTTC
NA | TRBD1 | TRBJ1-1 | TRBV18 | CASSPARGRDTEAFF | TGTGCCAGCTCACCAGCCAGGGGGCGAGACACTGAAGCTTTCTTT
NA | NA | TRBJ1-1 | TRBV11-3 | CASSLVGYTEAFF | TGTGCCAGCAGCTTAGTTGGTTACACTGAAGCTTTCTTT
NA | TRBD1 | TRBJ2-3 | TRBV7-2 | CASSLGQGVGDTQYF | TGTGCCAGCAGCTTAGGACAGGGAGTTGGAGATACGCAGTATTTT
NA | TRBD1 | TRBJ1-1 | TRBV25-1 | CASSGTGPREAFF | TGTGCCAGCAGTGGGACAGGTCCGCGGGAAGCTTTCTTT
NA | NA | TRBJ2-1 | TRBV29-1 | CSVVGIGAYNEQFF | TGCAGCGTTGTTGGGATAGGGGCCTACAATGAGCAGTTCTTC
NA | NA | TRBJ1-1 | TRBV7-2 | CASSLVIRVGDTEAFF | TGTGCCAGCAGCTTAGTCATCCGGGTTGGGGACACTGAAGCTTTCTTT
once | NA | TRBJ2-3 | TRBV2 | CASSEERDMLMADTQYF | TGTGCCAGCAGTGAAGAAAGGGACATGCTTATGGCAGATACGCAGTATTTT
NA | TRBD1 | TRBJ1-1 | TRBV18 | CASSPWTGQNTEAFF | TGTGCCAGCTCACCTTGGACAGGTCAGAACACTGAAGCTTTCTTT
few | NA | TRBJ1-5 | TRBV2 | CASSPTTGTDQPQHF | TGTGCCAGCAGCCCCACTACTGGGACCGATCAGCCCCAGCATTTT
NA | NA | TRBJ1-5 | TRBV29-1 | CSVAGGADQPQHF | TGCAGCGTGGCGGGGGGGGCGGATCAGCCCCAGCATTTT
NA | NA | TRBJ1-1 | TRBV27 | CASTKDSNTEAFF | TGTGCCAGCACCAAGGACAGTAACACTGAAGCTTTCTTT
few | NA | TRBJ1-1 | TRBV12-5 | CASGGTGNTEAFF | TGTGCTAGTGGTGGCACCGGTAACACTGAAGCTTTCTTT
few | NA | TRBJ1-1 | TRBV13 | CASSLTGNEAFF | TGTGCCAGCAGCTTAACCGGCAATGAAGCTTTCTTT
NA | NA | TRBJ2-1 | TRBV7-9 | CASTPRSGDEQFF | TGTGCCAGCACCCCTCGGTCAGGCGATGAGCAGTTCTTC
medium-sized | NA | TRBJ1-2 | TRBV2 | CASSEAGGAGYGYTF | TGTGCCAGCAGTGAAGCGGGGGGGGCAGGGTATGGCTACACCTTC
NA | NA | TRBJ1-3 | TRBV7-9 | CASSSWGGDDTIYF | TGTGCCAGCAGCTCCTGGGGTGGAGATGACACCATATATTTT
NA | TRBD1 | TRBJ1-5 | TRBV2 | CASSESRGAGQPQHF | TGTGCCAGCAGTGAAAGCAGGGGGGCGGGACAGCCCCAGCATTTT
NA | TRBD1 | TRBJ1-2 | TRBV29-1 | CSVEGQAYGYTF | TGCAGCGTGGAGGGACAGGCCTATGGCTACACCTTC
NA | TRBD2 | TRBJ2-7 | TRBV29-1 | CSVAGLAGGPSYEQYF | TGCAGCGTTGCTGGACTAGCGGGGGGGCCGTCCTACGAGCAGTACTTC
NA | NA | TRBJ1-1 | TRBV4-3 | CASSPTGGRDTEAFF | TGCGCCAGCAGCCCCACCGGGGGGAGAGACACTGAAGCTTTCTTT
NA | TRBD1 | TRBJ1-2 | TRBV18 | CASSPITQGAHGYTF | TGTGCCAGCTCACCGATCACACAGGGGGCGCATGGCTACACCTTC
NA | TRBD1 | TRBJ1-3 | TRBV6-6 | CASSYGDRISGNTIYF | TGTGCCAGCAGTTACGGGGACAGGATCTCTGGAAACACCATATATTTT
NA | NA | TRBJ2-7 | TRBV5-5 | CASSPRGGSYEQYF | TGTGCCAGCAGCCCCCGAGGGGGGTCCTACGAGCAGTACTTC
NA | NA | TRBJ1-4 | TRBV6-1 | CASSEQGGGNEKLFF | TGTGCCAGCAGTGAACAGGGTGGGGGCAATGAAAAACTGTTTTTT
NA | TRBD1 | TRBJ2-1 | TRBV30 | CAWKGTGVNEQFF | TGTGCCTGGAAGGGGACAGGGGTTAATGAGCAGTTCTTC
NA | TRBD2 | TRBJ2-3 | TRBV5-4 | CASGGGLAGGTDTQYF | TGTGCCAGCGGAGGTGGACTAGCGGGGGGCACAGATACGCAGTATTTT
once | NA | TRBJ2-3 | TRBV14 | CASSGQISTDTQYF | TGTGCCAGCAGCGGTCAAATTAGCACAGATACGCAGTATTTT
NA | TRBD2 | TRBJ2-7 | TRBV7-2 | CASSLPGGTYEQYF | TGTGCCAGCAGCTTGCCGGGGGGTACCTACGAGCAGTACTTC
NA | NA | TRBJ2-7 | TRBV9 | CASSVEEQGYEQYF | TGTGCCAGCAGCGTAGAGGAACAGGGCTACGAGCAGTACTTC
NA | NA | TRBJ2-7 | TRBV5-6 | CASSWGGGTYEQYF | TGTGCCAGCAGCTGGGGTGGGGGGACCTACGAGCAGTACTTC
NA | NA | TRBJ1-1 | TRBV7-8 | CASSLGLPAEAFF | TGTGCCAGCAGCTTAGGTCTACCCGCTGAAGCTTTCTTT
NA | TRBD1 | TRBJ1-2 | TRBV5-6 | CASTRRGQGRYGYTF | TGTGCCAGCACCAGAAGAGGACAGGGAAGATATGGCTACACCTTC